The 5 T cell receptor beta chains in this list originate from one sample, sequenced in a study of technical replicates of blood from a few donors. Generated by immunoSEQ multiplex PCR, the TCRdb table keeps only in-frame clones and is missing some. The data contain 50,000 or so clones, roughly 92% of them singletons. The sample was PBMCs. Every receptor here comes from a human donor in good health. Some clones in this sample may be carry-over from other donors' samples.

The J gene is TRBJ1-1, the V gene TRBV7-2; D possibly corresponds to TRBD1 (6 bases). The ends were cut back, 5 bases at V and 11 bases at J, with 27 bases in the middle. This CDR3 has 16 residues. The germline V gene encodes CDR1 SGHTA and CDR2 FQGNSA. This CDR3 reads CASSPQSGTNLQGAFF. The CDR3 DNA follows: TGTGCCAGCAGCCCACAAAGCGGGACAAATCTACAAGGGGCTTTCTTT.

The rearrangement joins TRBV7-9 to TRBJ1-4; D is unclear. The CDR3 loop spans 15 amino acids. Looked up from germline, CDR1 is SEHNR and CDR2 is FQNEAQ (reference sequence). Trimming shortened V by 1 base and J by 7 bases, and 13 bases separated the two germline ends. The CDR3 DNA reads as TGTGCCAGCAGCTTAGGGGCACAGAGTTCTGAAAAACTGTTTTTT. It is translated as CASSLGAQSSEKLFF.

The chain recombines TRBV6-5 with TRBJ1-5; 7 nucleotides align to TRBD1. Germline V gene sequence: CDR1 MNHEY, CDR2 SVGAGI. The CDR3 has 14 amino acids. The ends lost 2 bases at V and 6 bases at J; junction bases unmatched: 4. The CDR3 here is CASSYDRVGQPQHF. The CDR3 DNA reads TGTGCCAGCAGTTACGACAGGGTCGGTCAGCCCCAGCATTTT.

The rearrangement links TRBV25-1 to TRBJ2-1, with a weak D call TRBD2 (6 bases). Germline V CDR1 and CDR2: MGHDK, SYGVNS. V lost 2 bases to trimming and J lost 4 bases, with 15 bases between them. The CDR3 spans 16 residues. CDR3 amino acids: CASSEPGLRGYNEQFF. For the CDR3, the DNA is TGTGCCAGCAGTGAACCGGGACTCCGGGGGTACAATGAGCAGTTCTTC.

Only a few counts were recorded for this clone. V and J are TRBV7-6 and TRBJ2-2, with 8 nucleotides matching TRBD1. Germline lookup yields CDR1 SGHVS and CDR2 FNYEAQ. This CDR3 is built from 17 residues. The ends lost 4 bases at V and 4 bases at J; junction bases unmatched: 11. CDR3 residues: CASSSNLQGAGTGELFF. In nucleotides, the CDR3 is TGTGCCAGCAGCTCAAACCTCCAGGGGGCAGGCACCGGGGAGCTGTTTTTT.